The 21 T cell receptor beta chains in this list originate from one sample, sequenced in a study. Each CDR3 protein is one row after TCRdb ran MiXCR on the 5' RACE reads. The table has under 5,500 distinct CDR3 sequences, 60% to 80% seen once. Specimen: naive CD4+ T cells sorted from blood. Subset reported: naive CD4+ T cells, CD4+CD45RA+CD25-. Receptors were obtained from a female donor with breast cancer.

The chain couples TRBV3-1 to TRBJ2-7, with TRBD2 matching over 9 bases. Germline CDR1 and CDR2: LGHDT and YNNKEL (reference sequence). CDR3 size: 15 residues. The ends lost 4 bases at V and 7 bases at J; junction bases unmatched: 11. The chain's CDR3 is CASSPAGAGGYEQYF. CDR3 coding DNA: TGTGCCAGCAGCCCGGCCGGAGCGGGAGGTTATGAGCAGTACTTC.

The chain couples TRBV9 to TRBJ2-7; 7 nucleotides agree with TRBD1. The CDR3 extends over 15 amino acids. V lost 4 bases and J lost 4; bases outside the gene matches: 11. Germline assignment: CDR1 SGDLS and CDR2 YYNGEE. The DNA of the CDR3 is TGTGCCAGCAGCCCCGGACAGGCCCGTCCATACGAGCAGTACTTC. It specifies CASSPGQARPYEQYF.

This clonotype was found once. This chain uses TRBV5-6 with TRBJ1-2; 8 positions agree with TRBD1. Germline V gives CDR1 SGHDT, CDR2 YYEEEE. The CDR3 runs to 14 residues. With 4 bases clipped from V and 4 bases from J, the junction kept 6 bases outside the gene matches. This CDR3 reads CASSLNQGAYGYTF. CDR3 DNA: TGTGCCAGCAGCCTAAACCAGGGGGCCTATGGCTACACCTTC.

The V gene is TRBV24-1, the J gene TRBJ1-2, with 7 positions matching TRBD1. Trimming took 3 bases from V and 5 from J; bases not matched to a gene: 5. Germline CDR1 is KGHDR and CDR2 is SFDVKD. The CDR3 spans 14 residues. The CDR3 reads CATSDPRGQYGYTF. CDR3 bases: TGTGCCACCAGTGATCCCCGGGGACAGTATGGCTACACCTTC.

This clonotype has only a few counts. Here the CDR3 reads CASSDQGFRETQYF. CDR3 bases: TGCGCCAGCAGTGACCAGGGTTTCCGAGAGACCCAGTACTTC. V usage is TRBV10-2 and J usage is TRBJ2-5, with D possibly being TRBD1 (5 bases). Deletions cut 3 bases from V and 4 bases from J, with 12 bases between. Germline V gene data show CDR1 as WSHSY and CDR2 as SAAADI. CDR3 length: 14 residues.

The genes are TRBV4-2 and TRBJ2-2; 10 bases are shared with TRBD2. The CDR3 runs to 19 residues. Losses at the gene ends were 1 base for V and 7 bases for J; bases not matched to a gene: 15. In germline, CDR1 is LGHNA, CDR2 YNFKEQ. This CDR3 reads CASSQGASSGSLNNGELFF. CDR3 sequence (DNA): TGTGCCAGCAGCCAAGGCGCCTCTAGCGGGAGTTTAAATAACGGGGAGCTGTTTTTT.

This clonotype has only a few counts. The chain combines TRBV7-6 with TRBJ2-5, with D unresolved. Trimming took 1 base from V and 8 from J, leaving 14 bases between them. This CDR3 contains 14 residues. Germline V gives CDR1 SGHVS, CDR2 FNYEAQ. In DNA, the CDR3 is TGTGCCAGCAGCTTAGATGGCACCCCGCATACCCAGTACTTC. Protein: CASSLDGTPHTQYF.

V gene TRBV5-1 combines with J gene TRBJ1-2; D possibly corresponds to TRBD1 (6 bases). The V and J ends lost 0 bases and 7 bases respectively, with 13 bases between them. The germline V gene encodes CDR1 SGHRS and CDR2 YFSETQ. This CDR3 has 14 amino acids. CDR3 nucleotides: TGCGCCAGCAGCTTGGAGTCAGGGGCTCCTGGCTACACCTTC. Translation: CASSLESGAPGYTF.

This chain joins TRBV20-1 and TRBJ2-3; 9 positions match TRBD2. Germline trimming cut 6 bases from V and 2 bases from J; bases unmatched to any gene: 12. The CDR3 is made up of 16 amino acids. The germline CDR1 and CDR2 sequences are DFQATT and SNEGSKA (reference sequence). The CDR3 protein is CSAPGGLAGNTDTQYF. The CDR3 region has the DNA TGCAGTGCACCCGGGGGGCTAGCGGGAAACACAGATACGCAGTATTTT.

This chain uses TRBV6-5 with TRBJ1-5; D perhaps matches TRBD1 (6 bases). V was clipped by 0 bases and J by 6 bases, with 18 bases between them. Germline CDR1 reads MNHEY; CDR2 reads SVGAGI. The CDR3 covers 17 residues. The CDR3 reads CASSYSSPRGRPQPQHF. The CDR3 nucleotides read TGTGCCAGCAGTTACTCGAGCCCCAGGGGAAGACCTCAGCCCCAGCATTTT.

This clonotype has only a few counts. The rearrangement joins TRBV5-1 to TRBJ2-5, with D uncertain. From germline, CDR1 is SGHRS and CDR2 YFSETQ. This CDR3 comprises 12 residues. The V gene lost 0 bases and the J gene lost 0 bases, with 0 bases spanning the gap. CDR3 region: CASSLDQETQYF. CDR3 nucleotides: TGCGCCAGCAGCTTGGACCAAGAGACCCAGTACTTC.

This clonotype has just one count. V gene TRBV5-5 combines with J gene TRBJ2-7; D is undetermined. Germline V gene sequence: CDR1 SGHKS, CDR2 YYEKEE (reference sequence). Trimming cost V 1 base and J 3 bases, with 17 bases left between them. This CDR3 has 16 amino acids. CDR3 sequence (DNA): TGTGCCAGCAGCTTGTACGTGACAAAAGGGCTCTACGAGCAGTACTTC. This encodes CASSLYVTKGLYEQYF.

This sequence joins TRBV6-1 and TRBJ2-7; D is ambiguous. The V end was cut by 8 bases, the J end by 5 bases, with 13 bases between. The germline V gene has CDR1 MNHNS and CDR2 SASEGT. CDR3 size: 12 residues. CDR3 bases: TGTGCCAGCCATTTGACGATCCACGAGCAGTACTTC. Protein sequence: CASHLTIHEQYF.

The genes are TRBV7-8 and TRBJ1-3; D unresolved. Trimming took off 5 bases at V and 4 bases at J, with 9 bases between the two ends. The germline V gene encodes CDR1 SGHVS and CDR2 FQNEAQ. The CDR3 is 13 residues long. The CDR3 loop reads CASSQTMGNTIYF. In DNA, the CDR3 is TGTGCCAGCAGCCAGACTATGGGAAACACCATATATTTT.

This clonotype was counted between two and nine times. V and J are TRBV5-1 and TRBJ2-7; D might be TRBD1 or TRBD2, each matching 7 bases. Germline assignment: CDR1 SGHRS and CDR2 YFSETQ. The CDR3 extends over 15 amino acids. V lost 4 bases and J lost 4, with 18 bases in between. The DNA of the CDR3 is TGCGCCAGCAGCCCCACGACAGGGAGGGTGTACGAGCAGTACTTC. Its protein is CASSPTTGRVYEQYF.

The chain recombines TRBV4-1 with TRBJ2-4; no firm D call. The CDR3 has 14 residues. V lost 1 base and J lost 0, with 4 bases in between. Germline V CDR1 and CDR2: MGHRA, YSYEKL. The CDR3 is CASSQGGAKNIQYF. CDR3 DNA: TGCGCCAGCAGCCAAGGCGGAGCCAAAAACATTCAGTACTTC.

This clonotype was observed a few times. The CDR3 DNA reads TGTGCCAGCAGCCCCGATCCCCAGAACACCGGGGAGCTGTTTTTT. It is translated as CASSPDPQNTGELFF. This chain joins TRBV9 and TRBJ2-2; D ambiguous. The CDR3 has 15 residues. The V end lost 4 bases, the J end lost 1 base, and 11 bases lay between the germline ends. The germline V gene has CDR1 SGDLS and CDR2 YYNGEE.

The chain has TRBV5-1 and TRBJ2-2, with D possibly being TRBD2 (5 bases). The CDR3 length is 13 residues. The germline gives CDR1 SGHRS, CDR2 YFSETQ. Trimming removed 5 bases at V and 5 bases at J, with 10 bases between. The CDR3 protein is CASRNGETGELFF. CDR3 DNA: TGCGCCAGCAGAAACGGGGAGACCGGGGAGCTGTTTTTT.

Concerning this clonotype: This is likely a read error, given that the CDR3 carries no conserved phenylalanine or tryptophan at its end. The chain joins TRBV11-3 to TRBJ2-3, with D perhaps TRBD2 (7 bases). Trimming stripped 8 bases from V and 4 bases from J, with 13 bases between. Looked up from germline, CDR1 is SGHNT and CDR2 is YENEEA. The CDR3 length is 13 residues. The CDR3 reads CASGWGGPDTQYI. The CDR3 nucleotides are TGTGCCAGCGGGTGGGGGGGCCCAGATACGCAGTATATT.

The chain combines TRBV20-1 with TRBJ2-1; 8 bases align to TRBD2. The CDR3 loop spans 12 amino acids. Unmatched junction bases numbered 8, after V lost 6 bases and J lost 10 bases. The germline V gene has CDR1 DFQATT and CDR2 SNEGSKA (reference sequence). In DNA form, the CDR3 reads TGCAGTGCACTAATAGGGACTAGAGAGCAGTTCTTC. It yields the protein CSALIGTREQFF.

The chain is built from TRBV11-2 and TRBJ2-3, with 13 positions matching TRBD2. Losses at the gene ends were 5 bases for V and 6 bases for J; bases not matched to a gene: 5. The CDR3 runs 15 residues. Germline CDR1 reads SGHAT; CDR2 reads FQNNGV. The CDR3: CASSPLAGGTDTQYF. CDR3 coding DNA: TGTGCCAGCAGCCCACTAGCGGGGGGGACCGATACGCAGTATTTT.